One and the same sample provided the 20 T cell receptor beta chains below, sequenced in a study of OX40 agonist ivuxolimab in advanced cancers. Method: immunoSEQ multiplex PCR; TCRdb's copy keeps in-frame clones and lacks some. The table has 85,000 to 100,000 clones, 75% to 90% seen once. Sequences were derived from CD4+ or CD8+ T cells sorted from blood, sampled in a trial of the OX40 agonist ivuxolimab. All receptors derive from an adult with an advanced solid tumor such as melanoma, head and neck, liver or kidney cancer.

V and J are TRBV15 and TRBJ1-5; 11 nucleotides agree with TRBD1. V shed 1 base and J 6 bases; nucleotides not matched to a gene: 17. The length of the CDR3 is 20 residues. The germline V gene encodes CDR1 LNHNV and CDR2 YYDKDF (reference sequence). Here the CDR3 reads CATSRVPSGTGGLVRQPQHF. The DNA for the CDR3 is TGTGCCACCAGCAGAGTGCCTTCCGGGACAGGGGGGTTAGTACGTCAGCCCCAGCATTTT.

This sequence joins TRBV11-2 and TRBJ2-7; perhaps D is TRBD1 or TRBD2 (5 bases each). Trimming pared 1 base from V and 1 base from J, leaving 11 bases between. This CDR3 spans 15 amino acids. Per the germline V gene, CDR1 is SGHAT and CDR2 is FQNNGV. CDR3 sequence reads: CASSLAGTPSYEQYF. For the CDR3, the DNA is TGTGCCAGCAGCTTAGCGGGGACCCCTTCCTACGAGCAGTACTTC.

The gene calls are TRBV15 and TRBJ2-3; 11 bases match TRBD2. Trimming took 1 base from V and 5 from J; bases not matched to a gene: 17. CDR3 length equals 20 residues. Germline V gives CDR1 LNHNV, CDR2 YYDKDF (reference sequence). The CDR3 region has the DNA TGTGCCACCAGCAGAGGGTTAGCGGGAGGGCTCGCAGGAGACTTAGATACGCAGTATTTT. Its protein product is CATSRGLAGGLAGDLDTQYF.

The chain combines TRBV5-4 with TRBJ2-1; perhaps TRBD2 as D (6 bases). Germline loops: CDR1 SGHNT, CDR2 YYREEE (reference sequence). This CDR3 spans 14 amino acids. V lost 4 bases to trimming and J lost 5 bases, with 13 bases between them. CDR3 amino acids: CASSVGGVNNEQFF. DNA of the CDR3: TGTGCCAGCAGCGTCGGGGGTGTCAACAATGAGCAGTTCTTC.

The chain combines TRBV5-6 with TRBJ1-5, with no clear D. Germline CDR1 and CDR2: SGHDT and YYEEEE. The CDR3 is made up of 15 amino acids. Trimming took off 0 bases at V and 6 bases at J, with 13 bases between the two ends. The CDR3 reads CASSLEGSRVQPQHF. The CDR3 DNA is TGTGCCAGCAGCTTGGAGGGCTCGCGGGTTCAGCCCCAGCATTTT.

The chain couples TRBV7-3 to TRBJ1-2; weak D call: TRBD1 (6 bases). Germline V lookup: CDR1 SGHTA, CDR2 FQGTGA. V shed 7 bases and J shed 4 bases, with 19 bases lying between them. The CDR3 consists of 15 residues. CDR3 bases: TGTGCCAGCACGGGTGGGTCAGGACAGCTCTATGGCTACACCTTC. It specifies CASTGGSGQLYGYTF.

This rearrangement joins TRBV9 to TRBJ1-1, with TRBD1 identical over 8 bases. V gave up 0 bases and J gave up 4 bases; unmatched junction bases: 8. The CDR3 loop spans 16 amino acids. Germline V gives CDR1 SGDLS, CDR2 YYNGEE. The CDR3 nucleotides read TGTGCCAGCAGCGTAGTTCCGACAGGGGCGGGCACTGAAGCTTTCTTT. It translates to CASSVVPTGAGTEAFF.

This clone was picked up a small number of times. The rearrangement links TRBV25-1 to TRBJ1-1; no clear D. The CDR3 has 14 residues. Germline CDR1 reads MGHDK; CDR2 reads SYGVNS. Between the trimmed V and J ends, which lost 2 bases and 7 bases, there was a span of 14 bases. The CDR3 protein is CASSELSGESEAFF. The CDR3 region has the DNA TGTGCCAGCAGTGAACTATCGGGAGAGAGTGAAGCTTTCTTT.

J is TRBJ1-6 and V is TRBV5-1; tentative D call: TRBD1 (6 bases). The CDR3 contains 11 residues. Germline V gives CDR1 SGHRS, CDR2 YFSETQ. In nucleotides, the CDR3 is TGCGCAACAGGGATTAATTCACCCCTCCACTTT. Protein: CATGINSPLHF.

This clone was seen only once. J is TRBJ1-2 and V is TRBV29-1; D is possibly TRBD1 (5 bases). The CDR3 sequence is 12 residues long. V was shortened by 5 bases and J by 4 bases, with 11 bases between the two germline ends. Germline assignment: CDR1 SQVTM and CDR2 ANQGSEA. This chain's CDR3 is CSVWTPGYGYTF. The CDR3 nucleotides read TGCAGCGTTTGGACACCGGGCTATGGCTACACCTTC.

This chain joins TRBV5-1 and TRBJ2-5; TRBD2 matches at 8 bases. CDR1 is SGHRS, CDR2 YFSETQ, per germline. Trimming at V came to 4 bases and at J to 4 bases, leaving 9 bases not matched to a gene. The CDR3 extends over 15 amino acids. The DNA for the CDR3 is TGCGCCAGCAGCCACGGACTAGCTGGTGGAGAGACCCAGTACTTC. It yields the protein CASSHGLAGGETQYF.

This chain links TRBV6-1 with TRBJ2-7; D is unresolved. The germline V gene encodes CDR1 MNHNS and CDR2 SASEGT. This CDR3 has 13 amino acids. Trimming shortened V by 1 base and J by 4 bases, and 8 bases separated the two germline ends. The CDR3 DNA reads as TGTGCCAGCAGTGAAGTAGGAAGGTACGAGCAGTACTTC. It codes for CASSEVGRYEQYF.

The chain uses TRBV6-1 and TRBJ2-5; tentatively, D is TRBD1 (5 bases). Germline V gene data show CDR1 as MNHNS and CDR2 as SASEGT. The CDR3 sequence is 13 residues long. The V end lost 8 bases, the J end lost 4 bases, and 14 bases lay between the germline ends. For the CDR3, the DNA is TGTGCCAGCGGGGCTCGGCTTGGAGAGACCCAGTACTTC. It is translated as CASGARLGETQYF.

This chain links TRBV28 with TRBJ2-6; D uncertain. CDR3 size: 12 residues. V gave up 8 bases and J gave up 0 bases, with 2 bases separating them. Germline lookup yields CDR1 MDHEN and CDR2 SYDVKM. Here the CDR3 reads CASDSGANVLTF. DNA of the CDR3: TGTGCCAGCGACTCTGGGGCCAACGTCCTGACTTTC.

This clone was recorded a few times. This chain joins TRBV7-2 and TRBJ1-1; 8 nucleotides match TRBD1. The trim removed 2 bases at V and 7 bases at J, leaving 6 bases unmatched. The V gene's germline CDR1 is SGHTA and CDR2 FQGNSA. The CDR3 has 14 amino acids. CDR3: CASSLKTGVGEAFF. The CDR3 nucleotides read TGTGCCAGCAGCTTAAAGACAGGGGTTGGTGAAGCTTTCTTT.

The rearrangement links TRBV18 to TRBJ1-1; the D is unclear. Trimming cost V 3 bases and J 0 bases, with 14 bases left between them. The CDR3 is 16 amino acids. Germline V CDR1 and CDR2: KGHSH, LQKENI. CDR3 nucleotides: TGTGCCAGCTCACCCGCCCAACAGCTCATGAACACTGAAGCTTTCTTT. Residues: CASSPAQQLMNTEAFF.

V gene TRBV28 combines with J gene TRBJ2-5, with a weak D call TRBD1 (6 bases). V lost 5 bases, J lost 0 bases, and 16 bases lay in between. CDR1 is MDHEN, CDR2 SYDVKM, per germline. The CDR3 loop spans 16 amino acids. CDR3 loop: CASSPLTGNHQETQYF. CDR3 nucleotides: TGTGCCAGCAGTCCTCTAACAGGGAACCACCAAGAGACCCAGTACTTC.

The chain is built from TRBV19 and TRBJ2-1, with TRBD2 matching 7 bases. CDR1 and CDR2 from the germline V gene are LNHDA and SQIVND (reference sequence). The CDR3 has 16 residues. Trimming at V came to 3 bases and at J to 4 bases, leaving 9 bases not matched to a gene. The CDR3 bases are TGTGCCAGTAGTATCCTACTAGCGTCTCAATACAATGAGCAGTTCTTC. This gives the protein CASSILLASQYNEQFF.

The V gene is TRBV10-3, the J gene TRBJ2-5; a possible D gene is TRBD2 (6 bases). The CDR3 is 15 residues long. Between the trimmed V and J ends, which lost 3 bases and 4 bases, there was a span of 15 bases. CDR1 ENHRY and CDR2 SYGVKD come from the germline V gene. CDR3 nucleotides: TGTGCCATCAGTGACTTTGCGGGAAGTAGAGAGACCCAGTACTTC. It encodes CAISDFAGSRETQYF.

The CDR3 DNA sequence: TGTGCCAGCAGTCGGGACAGGACCAACTATGGCTACACCTTC. This gives the protein CASSRDRTNYGYTF. This chain joins TRBV6-6 and TRBJ1-2; 8 nucleotides line up with TRBD1. Germline CDR1 MNHNY, CDR2 SVGAGI (reference sequence). This CDR3 has 14 residues. With 5 bases clipped from V and 2 bases from J, the junction kept 4 bases outside the gene matches.